This T cell receptor (beta chain) comes out of a study of blood T cell repertoires in COVID-19. Study-level background: From T cells, B-cell-depleted T cells, or PBMCs came the material, which was cDNA or gDNA.

This CDR3 is built from 14 residues. Per the germline V gene, CDR1 is LNHNV and CDR2 is YYDKDF (reference sequence). J was trimmed by 4 bases and V by 3 bases; bases with no gene match: 4. In the original workflow: Reference gene primer amplification gave nucleated cell count estimates. This table comes from immunoSEQ multiplex PCR, and its TCRdb copy is limited to in-frame clones, with some not included. The D gene and trimming were derived from the DNA, and the V and J assignments and clone size from that table. The sample gives 210,000 or so clones, about 89% of which show up once; under 5.5% is in the top ten.

The TCR sequence derives from a middle-aged woman with acute or convalescent COVID-19. Material: peripheral blood. The chain carries TRBV15 and TRBJ1-1; 8 bases align to TRBD1. The CDR3 DNA reads TGTGCCACCAGCAGGGACAGGGCGAGCACTGAAGCTTTCTTT. Protein product: CATSRDRASTEAFF.